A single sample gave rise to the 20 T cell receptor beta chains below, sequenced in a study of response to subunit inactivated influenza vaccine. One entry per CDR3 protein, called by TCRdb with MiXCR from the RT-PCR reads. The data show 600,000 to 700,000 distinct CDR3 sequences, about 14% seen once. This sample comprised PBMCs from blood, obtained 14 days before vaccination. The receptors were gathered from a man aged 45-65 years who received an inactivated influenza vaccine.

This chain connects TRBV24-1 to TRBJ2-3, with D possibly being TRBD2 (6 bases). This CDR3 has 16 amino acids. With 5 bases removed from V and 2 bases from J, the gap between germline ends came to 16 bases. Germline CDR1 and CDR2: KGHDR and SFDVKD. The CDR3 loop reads CATSALGAGHTDTQYF. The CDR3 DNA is TGTGCCACCAGTGCTCTCGGGGCGGGGCACACAGATACGCAGTATTTT.

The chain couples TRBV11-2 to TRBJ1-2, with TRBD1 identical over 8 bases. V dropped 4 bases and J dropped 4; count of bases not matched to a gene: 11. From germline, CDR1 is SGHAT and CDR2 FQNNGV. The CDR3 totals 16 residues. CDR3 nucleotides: TGTGCCAGCAGCTCTAGACAGGGGACGACCTCCTATGGCTACACCTTC. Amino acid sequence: CASSSRQGTTSYGYTF.

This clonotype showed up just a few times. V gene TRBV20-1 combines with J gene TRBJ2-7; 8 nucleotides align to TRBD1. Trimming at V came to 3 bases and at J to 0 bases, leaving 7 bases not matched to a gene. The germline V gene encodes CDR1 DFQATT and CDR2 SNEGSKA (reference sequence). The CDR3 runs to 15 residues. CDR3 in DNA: TGCAGTGCTAGTTCCCGGGACAGGTTCTCCTACGAGCAGTACTTC. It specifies CSASSRDRFSYEQYF.

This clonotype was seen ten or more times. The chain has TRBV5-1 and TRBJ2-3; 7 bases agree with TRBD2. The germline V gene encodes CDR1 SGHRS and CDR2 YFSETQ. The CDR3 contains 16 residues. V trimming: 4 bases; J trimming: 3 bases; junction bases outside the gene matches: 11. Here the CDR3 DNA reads TGCGCCAGCAGCCCGCGGGGAGCGGGGAGTACAGATACGCAGTATTTT. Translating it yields CASSPRGAGSTDTQYF.

The CDR3 DNA reads TGTGCCAGCAGCCCACGGGTGGGTTTTTACGAGCAGTACTTC. This encodes CASSPRVGFYEQYF. The gene calls are TRBV25-1 and TRBJ2-7; no firm D call. The CDR3 consists of 14 residues. V lost 6 bases and J lost 4, with 16 bases in between. Germline lookup yields CDR1 MGHDK and CDR2 SYGVNS.

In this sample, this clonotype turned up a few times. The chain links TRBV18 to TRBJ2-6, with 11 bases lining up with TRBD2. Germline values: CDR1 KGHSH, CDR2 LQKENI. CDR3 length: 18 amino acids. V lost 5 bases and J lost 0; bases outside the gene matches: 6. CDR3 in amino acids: CASSTSSGGPSGANVLTF. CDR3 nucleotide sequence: TGTGCCAGCTCAACCTCTAGCGGGGGGCCCTCTGGGGCCAACGTCCTGACTTTC.

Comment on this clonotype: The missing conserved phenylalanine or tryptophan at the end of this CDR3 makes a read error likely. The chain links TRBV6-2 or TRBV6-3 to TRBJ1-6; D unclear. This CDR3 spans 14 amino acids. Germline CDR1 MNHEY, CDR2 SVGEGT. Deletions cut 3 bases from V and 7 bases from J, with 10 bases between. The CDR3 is CASSYGASNSPLHI. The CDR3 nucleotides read TGTGCCAGCAGTTATGGAGCCTCAAATTCACCCCTCCACATT.

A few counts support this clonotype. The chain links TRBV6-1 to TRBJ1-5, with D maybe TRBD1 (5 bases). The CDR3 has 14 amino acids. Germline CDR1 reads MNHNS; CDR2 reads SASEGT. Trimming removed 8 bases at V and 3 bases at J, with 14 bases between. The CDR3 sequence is CASGGRAHNQPQHF. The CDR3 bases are TGTGCCAGCGGGGGAAGGGCCCACAATCAGCCCCAGCATTTT.

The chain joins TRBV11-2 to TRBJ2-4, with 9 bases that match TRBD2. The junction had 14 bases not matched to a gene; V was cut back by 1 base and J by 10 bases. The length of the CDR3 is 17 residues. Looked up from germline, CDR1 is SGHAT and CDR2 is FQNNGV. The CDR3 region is CASSLGPMTSGVPIQYF. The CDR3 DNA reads TGTGCCAGCAGCTTAGGCCCCATGACTAGCGGCGTCCCAATTCAGTACTTC.

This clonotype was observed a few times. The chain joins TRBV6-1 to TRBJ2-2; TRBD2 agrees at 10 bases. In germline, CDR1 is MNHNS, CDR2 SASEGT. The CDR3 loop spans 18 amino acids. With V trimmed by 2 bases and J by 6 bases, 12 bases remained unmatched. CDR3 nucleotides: TGTGCCAGCAGTGAACTCCCGGGACTAGCGTCCCGATCCGGGGAGCTGTTTTTT. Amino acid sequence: CASSELPGLASRSGELFF.

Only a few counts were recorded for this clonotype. The CDR3 DNA reads TGTGCCAGCAGCCAGACGAGGGTTGAGACCGGGGAGCTGTTTTTT. Translation: CASSQTRVETGELFF. V and J are TRBV12-3 or TRBV12-4 and TRBJ2-2, with D possibly TRBD2 on 5 matching bases. The CDR3 runs 15 residues. Trimming removed 6 bases at V and 5 bases at J, with 16 bases between.

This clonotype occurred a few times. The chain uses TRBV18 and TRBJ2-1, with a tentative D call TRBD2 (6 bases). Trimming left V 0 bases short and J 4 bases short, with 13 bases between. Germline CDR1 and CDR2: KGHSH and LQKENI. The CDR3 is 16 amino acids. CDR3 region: CASSPPGLSLYNEQFF. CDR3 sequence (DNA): TGTGCCAGCTCACCACCGGGACTTTCCTTGTACAATGAGCAGTTCTTC. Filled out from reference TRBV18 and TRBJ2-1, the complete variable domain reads NAGVMQNPRHLVRRRGQEARLRCSPMKGHSHVYWYRQLPEEGLKFMVYLQKENIIDESGMPKERFSAEFPKEGPSILRIQQVVRGDSAAYFCASSPPGLSLYNEQFFGPGTRLTVL.

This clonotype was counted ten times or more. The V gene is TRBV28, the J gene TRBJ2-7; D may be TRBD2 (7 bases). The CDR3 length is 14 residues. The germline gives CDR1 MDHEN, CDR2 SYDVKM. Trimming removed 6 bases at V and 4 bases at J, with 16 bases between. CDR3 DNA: TGTGCCAGCAGAGTTTCGGGGGGCCAGTACGAGCAGTACTTC. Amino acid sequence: CASRVSGGQYEQYF.

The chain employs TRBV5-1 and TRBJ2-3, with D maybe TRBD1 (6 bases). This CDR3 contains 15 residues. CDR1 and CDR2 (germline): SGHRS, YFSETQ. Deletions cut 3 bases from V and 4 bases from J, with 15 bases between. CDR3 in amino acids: CASSSQGQGPDTQYF. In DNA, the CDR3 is TGCGCCAGCAGCTCCCAAGGGCAGGGGCCAGATACGCAGTATTTT.

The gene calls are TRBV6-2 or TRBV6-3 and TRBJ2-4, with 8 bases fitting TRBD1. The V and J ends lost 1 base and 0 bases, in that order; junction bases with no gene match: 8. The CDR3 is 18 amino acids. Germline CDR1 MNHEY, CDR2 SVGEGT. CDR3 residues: CASSYWGQEIIAKNIQYF. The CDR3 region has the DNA TGTGCCAGCAGTTACTGGGGACAGGAAATTATAGCCAAAAACATTCAGTACTTC.

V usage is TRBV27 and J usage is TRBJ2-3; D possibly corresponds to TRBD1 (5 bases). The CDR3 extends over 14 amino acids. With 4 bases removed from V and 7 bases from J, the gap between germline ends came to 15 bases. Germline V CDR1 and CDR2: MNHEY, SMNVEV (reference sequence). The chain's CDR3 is CASSSLSTAHTQYF. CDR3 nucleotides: TGTGCCAGCAGTTCCCTTTCGACAGCCCATACGCAGTATTTT.

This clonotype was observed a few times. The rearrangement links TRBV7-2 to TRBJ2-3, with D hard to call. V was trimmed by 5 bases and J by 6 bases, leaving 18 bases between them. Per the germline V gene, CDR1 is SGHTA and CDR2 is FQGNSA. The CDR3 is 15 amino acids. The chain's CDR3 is CASSRSILVRDTQYF. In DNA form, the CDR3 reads TGTGCCAGCAGCCGCTCTATCCTGGTTCGTGATACGCAGTATTTT.

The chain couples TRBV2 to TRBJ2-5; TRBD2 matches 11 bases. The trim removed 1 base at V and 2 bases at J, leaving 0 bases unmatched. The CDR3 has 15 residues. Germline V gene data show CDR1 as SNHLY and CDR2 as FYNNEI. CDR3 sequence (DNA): TGTGCCAGCAGTGAAGGACTAGCGGGGCAAGAGACCCAGTACTTC. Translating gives CASSEGLAGQETQYF.

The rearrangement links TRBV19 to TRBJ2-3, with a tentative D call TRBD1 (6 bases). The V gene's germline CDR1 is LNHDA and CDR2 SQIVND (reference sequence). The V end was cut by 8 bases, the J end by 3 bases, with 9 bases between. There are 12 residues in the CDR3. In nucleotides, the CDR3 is TGTGCCAGTGACACAGGGACAGATACGCAGTATTTT. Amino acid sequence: CASDTGTDTQYF.

Here the CDR3 reads CASKGVLNQPQHF. CDR3 DNA sequence: TGTGCCAGCAAAGGGGTCCTCAATCAGCCCCAGCATTTT. This chain connects TRBV2 to TRBJ1-5; tentative D call: TRBD1 (5 bases). Trimming left V 7 bases short and J 3 bases short, with 10 bases between. Germline V gene data show CDR1 as SNHLY and CDR2 as FYNNEI. This CDR3 is 13 amino acids long.